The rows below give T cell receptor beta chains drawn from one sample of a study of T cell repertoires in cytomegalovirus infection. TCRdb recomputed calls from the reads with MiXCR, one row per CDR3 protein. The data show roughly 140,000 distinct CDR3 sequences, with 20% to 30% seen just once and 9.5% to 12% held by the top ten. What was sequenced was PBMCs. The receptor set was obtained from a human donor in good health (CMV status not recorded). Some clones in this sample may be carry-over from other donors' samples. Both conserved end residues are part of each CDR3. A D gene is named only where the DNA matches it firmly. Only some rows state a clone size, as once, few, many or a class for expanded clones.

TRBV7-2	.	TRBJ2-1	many	TGTGCCAGCAGCCTTAGACTTCAAAATGAGCAGTTCTTC	CASSLRLQNEQFF
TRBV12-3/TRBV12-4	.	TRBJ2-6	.	TGTGCCAGCAGGCCCGCCTCTGGGGCCAACGTCCTGACTTTC	CASRPASGANVLTF
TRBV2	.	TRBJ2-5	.	TGTGCCAGCGGGGGGGGCGAGGAGACCCAGTACTTC	CASGGGEETQYF
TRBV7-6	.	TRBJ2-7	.	TGTGCCAGCAGCCCACCGCTCCAGGGGAGCTACGAGCAGTACTTC	CASSPPLQGSYEQYF
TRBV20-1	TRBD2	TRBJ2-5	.	TGCAGTGCTACGTCTGGGACTGCGGGGGGAAATCAAGAGACCCAGTACTTC	CSATSGTAGGNQETQYF
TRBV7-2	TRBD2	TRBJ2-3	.	TGTGCCAGCAGCTTAGCAGGAGCGGGAGGGCCGATAGATACGCAGTATTTT	CASSLAGAGGPIDTQYF
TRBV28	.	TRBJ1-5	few	TGTGCCAGCAGTTTTAAACAGCCCCAGCATTTT	CASSFKQPQHF
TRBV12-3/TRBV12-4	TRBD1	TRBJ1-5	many	TGTGCCAGCAGTTTGAGTTTACAGGGGAATCAGCCCCAGCATTTT	CASSLSLQGNQPQHF
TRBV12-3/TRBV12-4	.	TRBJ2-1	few	TGTGCCAGCAGTTACTCCGGGACAACATACAATGAGCAGTTCTTC	CASSYSGTTYNEQFF
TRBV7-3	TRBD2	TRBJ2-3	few	TGTGCCAGCAGCCCCCTAGCGGCTAGCACAGATACGCAGTATTTT	CASSPLAASTDTQYF
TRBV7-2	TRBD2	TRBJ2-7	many	TGTGCCAGCAGCACCCAAGCGGGGAGCTCCTACGAGCAGTACTTC	CASSTQAGSSYEQYF
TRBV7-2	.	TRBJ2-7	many	TGTGCCAGCAGCTCCGAAGCGCCAAGCTACGAGCAGTACTTC	CASSSEAPSYEQYF
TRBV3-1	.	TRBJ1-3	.	TGTGCCAGCAGCCAAGGCAGGGCTCACTCTGGAAACACCATATATTTT	CASSQGRAHSGNTIYF
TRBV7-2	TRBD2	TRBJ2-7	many	TGTGCCAGCAGCTCCCCTGGGGTTCCGCGGGGGGCCTACGAGCAGTACTTC	CASSSPGVPRGAYEQYF
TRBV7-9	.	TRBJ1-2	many	TGTGCCAGCAGCCCCAGGTTGGAGGATGGCTACACCTTC	CASSPRLEDGYTF
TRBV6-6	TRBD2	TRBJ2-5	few	TGTGCCAGCAGTTACGCATTAGGACTAGCGTTAGAGACCCAGTACTTC	CASSYALGLALETQYF
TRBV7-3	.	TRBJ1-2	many	TGTGCCAGCAGCTTAATTGGGAGCTATGGCTACACCTTC	CASSLIGSYGYTF
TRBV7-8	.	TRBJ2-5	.	TGTGCCAGCAGCACCAGACGGCGGACAGAGACCCAGTACTTC	CASSTRRRTETQYF
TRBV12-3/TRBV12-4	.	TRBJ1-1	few	TGTGCCAGCAGTCCTTGGGGGGGAGGGCACACTGAAGCTTTCTTT	CASSPWGGGHTEAFF
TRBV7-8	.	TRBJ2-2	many	TGTGCCAGCAGCCCACTTGTGGAGGCCGGGGAGCTGTTTTTT	CASSPLVEAGELFF
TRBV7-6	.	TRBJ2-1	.	TGTGCCAGCAGCTTACGTGGGCACAATGAGCAGTTCTTC	CASSLRGHNEQFF
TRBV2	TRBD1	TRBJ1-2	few	TGTGCCAGCAGACCCGGGACAGGGATTAACTATGGCTACACCTTC	CASRPGTGINYGYTF
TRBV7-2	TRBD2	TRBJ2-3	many	TGTGCCAGCAGCTTACGGACTAGCGTTAACACAGATACGCAGTATTTT	CASSLRTSVNTDTQYF
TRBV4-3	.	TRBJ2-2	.	TGCGCCAGCAGCCAAGAGCGGAACACCGGGGAGCTGTTTTTT	CASSQERNTGELFF
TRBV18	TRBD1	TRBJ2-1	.	TGTGCCAGCTCACCGGGACAGGGGGCCAGGAATGAGCAGTTCTTC	CASSPGQGARNEQFF
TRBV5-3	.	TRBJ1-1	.	TGTGCCAGCAGCCTACAAGACGGGCTAAACACTGAAGCTTTCTTT	CASSLQDGLNTEAFF
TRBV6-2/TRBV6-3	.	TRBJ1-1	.	TGTGCCAGCAGTTCGACAGGCCGGGGGATCATGAACACTGAAGCTTTCTTT	CASSSTGRGIMNTEAFF
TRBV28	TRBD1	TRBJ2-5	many	TGTGCCAGCAGTTTCCCCCAGACAGGGTTCCAAGAGACCCAGTACTTC	CASSFPQTGFQETQYF
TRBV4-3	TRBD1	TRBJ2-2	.	TGCGCCAGCAGCCAAGAGACCGGAGGAGGGACAGGATCGACCGGGGAGCTGTTTTTT	CASSQETGGGTGSTGELFF
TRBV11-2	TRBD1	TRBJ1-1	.	TGTGCCAGCAGCCCGTGGACAGGGGTGGGCACTGAAGCTTTCTTT	CASSPWTGVGTEAFF
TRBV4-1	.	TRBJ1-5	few	TGCGCCAGCAGCCAAGATAGTGATCAGCCCCAGCATTTT	CASSQDSDQPQHF
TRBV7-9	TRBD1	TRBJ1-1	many	TGTGCCGGCTCAGGGGGAGGGAGCACTGAAGCTTTCTTT	CAGSGGGSTEAFF
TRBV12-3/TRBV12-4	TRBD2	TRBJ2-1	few	TGTGCCAGCAGCCCGACCCTCGGACTAGCGGGAGTAGCTGAGCAGTTCTTC	CASSPTLGLAGVAEQFF
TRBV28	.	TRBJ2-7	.	TGTGCCAGCAGTACACCTGGCGAGCAGTACTTC	CASSTPGEQYF
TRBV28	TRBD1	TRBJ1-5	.	TGTGCCAGCAGGGATTCCGGGACAGGTAATCAGCCCCAGCATTTT	CASRDSGTGNQPQHF
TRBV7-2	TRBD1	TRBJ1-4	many	TGTGCCAGCAGCTCAGACAGGGGGTCTAATGAAAAACTGTTTTTT	CASSSDRGSNEKLFF
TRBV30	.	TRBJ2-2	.	TGTGCCTGGAGTGTTAGGTCACGCAAGTTCCCGAGCACCGGGGAGCTGTTTTTT	CAWSVRSRKFPSTGELFF
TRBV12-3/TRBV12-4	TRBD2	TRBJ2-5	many	TGTGCCAGCAGTCCCCTAGCGGGGGGAGAGACCCAGTACTTC	CASSPLAGGETQYF
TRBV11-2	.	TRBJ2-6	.	TGTGCCAGCAAATCCGCCGGGGGAGTTGGGGCCAACGTCCTGACTTTC	CASKSAGGVGANVLTF
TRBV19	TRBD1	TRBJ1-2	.	TGTGCCAGTACCCGGGCGGGGAGACAGGGAACGAGTGGCTACACCTTC	CASTRAGRQGTSGYTF